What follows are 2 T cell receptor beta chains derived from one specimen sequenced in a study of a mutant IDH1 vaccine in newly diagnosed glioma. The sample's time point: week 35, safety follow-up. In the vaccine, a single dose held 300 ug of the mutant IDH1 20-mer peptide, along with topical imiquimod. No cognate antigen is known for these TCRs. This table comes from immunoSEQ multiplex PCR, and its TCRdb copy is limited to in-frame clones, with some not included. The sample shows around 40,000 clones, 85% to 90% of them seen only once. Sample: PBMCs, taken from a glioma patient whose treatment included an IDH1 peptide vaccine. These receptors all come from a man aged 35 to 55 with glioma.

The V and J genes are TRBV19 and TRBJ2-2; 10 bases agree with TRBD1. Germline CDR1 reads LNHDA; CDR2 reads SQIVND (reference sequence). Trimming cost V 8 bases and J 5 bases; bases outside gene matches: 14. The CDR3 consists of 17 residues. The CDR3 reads CASLPNRDRGFTGELFF. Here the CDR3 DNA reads TGTGCCAGTCTGCCCAACCGGGACAGGGGATTTACCGGGGAGCTGTTTTTT.

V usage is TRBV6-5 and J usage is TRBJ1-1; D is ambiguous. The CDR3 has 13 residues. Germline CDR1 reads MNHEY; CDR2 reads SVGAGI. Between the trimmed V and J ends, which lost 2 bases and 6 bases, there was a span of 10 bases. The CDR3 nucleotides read TGTGCCAGCAGTTACAGGCGAGAGGCTGAAGCTTTCTTT. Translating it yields CASSYRREAEAFF.